The rows below give T cell receptor beta chains drawn from one sample of a study of response to subunit inactivated influenza vaccine. Using its own MiXCR run on the RT-PCR reads, TCRdb lists one record per CDR3 protein. The sample carries about 650,000 distinct CDR3 sequences, 15% to 19% recorded once. Sequenced here: PBMCs from blood, sampled about 12 days after vaccination. These receptors originate from a man between 50 and 59 years old who received an inactivated influenza vaccine. Both conserved end residues are part of each CDR3. The order of the fields is clone size, V gene, J gene, D gene, CDR3 protein, CDR3 DNA. D genes are given only for firm matches. Part of the rows lack a size; the others show once, few, many or a class for expanded clones.

clone size: few
V gene: TRBV7-9
J gene: TRBJ2-7
D gene: TRBD2
CDR3 protein: CASSLIREGGEQYF
CDR3 DNA: TGTGCCAGCAGCTTAATCCGGGAGGGAGGCGAGCAGTACTTC

clone size: .
V gene: TRBV18
J gene: TRBJ2-2
D gene: .
CDR3 protein: CASRTGSGVNTGELFF
CDR3 DNA: TGTGCCAGCCGGACAGGTAGCGGGGTGAACACCGGGGAGCTGTTTTTT

clone size: .
V gene: TRBV6-2/TRBV6-3
J gene: TRBJ1-5
D gene: TRBD1
CDR3 protein: CASSSRQGAGNQPQHF
CDR3 DNA: TGTGCCAGCAGTTCCCGACAGGGGGCTGGCAATCAGCCCCAGCATTTT

clone size: few
V gene: TRBV20-1
J gene: TRBJ1-6
D gene: TRBD1
CDR3 protein: CSARGQGSNSPLHF
CDR3 DNA: TGCAGTGCTAGGGGACAGGGGTCAAATTCACCCCTCCACTTT

clone size: few
V gene: TRBV7-2
J gene: TRBJ2-7
D gene: .
CDR3 protein: CASSRTGRDSYEQYF
CDR3 DNA: TGTGCCAGCAGTAGAACAGGGCGGGACTCCTACGAGCAGTACTTC

clone size: many
V gene: TRBV6-5
J gene: TRBJ2-2
D gene: TRBD1
CDR3 protein: CASSYAGTGHNTGELFF
CDR3 DNA: TGTGCCAGCAGTTACGCCGGGACAGGTCACAACACCGGGGAGCTGTTTTTT

clone size: many
V gene: TRBV5-1
J gene: TRBJ2-2
D gene: TRBD2
CDR3 protein: CASSYGTSGRTGELFF
CDR3 DNA: TGCGCCAGCAGCTATGGGACTAGCGGGCGGACCGGGGAGCTGTTTTTT

clone size: once
V gene: TRBV11-2
J gene: TRBJ2-7
D gene: TRBD1
CDR3 protein: CASSDLRDRIYEQYF
CDR3 DNA: TGTGCCAGCAGCGATCTCCGGGACAGGATCTACGAGCAGTACTTC

clone size: few
V gene: TRBV4-3
J gene: TRBJ2-7
D gene: TRBD1
CDR3 protein: CASSQEDRVVNEQYF
CDR3 DNA: TGCGCCAGCAGCCAGGAGGACAGGGTAGTCAACGAGCAGTACTTC

clone size: once
V gene: TRBV20-1
J gene: TRBJ1-1
D gene: .
CDR3 protein: CSAREVGVGTEAFF
CDR3 DNA: TGCAGTGCTAGAGAGGTAGGGGTGGGCACTGAAGCTTTCTTT

clone size: .
V gene: TRBV7-6
J gene: TRBJ2-7
D gene: TRBD2
CDR3 protein: CASGRLTSDPLLGYEQYF
CDR3 DNA: TGTGCCAGCGGGAGGTTAACTAGCGACCCTCTTCTCGGCTACGAGCAGTACTTC

clone size: few
V gene: TRBV29-1
J gene: TRBJ2-5
D gene: .
CDR3 protein: CSVGATGKTQYF
CDR3 DNA: TGCAGCGTTGGGGCCACAGGAAAGACCCAGTACTTC

clone size: .
V gene: TRBV12-3/TRBV12-4
J gene: TRBJ1-1
D gene: .
CDR3 protein: CASSSRRENTEAFF
CDR3 DNA: TGTGCCAGCAGTTCCCGACGGGAGAACACTGAAGCTTTCTTT

clone size: few
V gene: TRBV5-6
J gene: TRBJ2-5
D gene: .
CDR3 protein: CASSSRGQLQETQYF
CDR3 DNA: TGTGCCAGCAGCTCGCGTGGACAGTTACAAGAGACCCAGTACTTC

clone size: .
V gene: TRBV10-2
J gene: TRBJ1-1
D gene: .
CDR3 protein: CASSESRGARAFF
CDR3 DNA: TGCGCCAGCAGTGAGTCGAGGGGGGCGCGAGCTTTCTTT

clone size: few
V gene: TRBV28
J gene: TRBJ2-1
D gene: .
CDR3 protein: CASSFLGAPDDDEQFF
CDR3 DNA: TGTGCCAGCAGTTTCCTCGGGGCCCCTGATGATGATGAGCAGTTCTTC

clone size: many
V gene: TRBV6-5
J gene: TRBJ2-1
D gene: .
CDR3 protein: CASSYSYTDALYEQFF
CDR3 DNA: TGTGCCAGCAGTTACTCTTATACCGACGCCCTCTATGAGCAGTTCTTC

clone size: .
V gene: TRBV2
J gene: TRBJ1-1
D gene: .
CDR3 protein: CASSPRGGLSEAFF
CDR3 DNA: TGTGCCAGCAGTCCCCGAGGGGGATTGTCTGAAGCTTTCTTT

clone size: .
V gene: TRBV15
J gene: TRBJ2-7
D gene: .
CDR3 protein: CATSRERIYEQYF
CDR3 DNA: TGTGCCACCAGCCGGGAGCGGATCTACGAGCAGTACTTC

clone size: many
V gene: TRBV28
J gene: TRBJ2-7
D gene: .
CDR3 protein: CASSFLRRTSYEQYF
CDR3 DNA: TGTGCCAGCAGTTTCTTGCGCAGGACCTCCTACGAGCAGTACTTC

clone size: many
V gene: TRBV24-1
J gene: TRBJ2-3
D gene: .
CDR3 protein: CATSGPGPNPSTDTQYF
CDR3 DNA: TGTGCCACCAGTGGCCCAGGACCGAACCCTAGCACAGATACGCAGTATTTT

clone size: .
V gene: TRBV20-1
J gene: TRBJ1-5
D gene: .
CDR3 protein: CSARPGFSNQPQHF
CDR3 DNA: TGCAGTGCTAGACCGGGATTTAGCAATCAGCCCCAGCATTTT

clone size: few
V gene: TRBV24-1
J gene: TRBJ2-2
D gene: TRBD1
CDR3 protein: CATSAHRGITGELFF
CDR3 DNA: TGTGCCACCAGTGCCCACAGGGGAATTACCGGGGAGCTGTTTTTT

clone size: .
V gene: TRBV11-2
J gene: TRBJ2-3
D gene: .
CDR3 protein: CASSLSIAGSTDTQYF
CDR3 DNA: TGTGCCAGCAGCTTATCGATAGCAGGGAGCACAGATACGCAGTATTTT

clone size: few
V gene: TRBV10-3
J gene: TRBJ2-1
D gene: TRBD2
CDR3 protein: CAIMAGLAGNNEQFF
CDR3 DNA: TGTGCCATCATGGCGGGACTAGCGGGGAACAATGAGCAGTTCTTC

clone size: .
V gene: TRBV7-6
J gene: TRBJ2-3
D gene: .
CDR3 protein: CASRGEHTQYF
CDR3 DNA: TGTGCCAGCAGGGGAGAACATACGCAGTATTTT

clone size: few
V gene: TRBV5-1
J gene: TRBJ2-1
D gene: .
CDR3 protein: CASTRARSDNEQFF
CDR3 DNA: TGCGCCAGCACTAGAGCCCGCAGTGACAATGAGCAGTTCTTC

clone size: few
V gene: TRBV5-1
J gene: TRBJ2-1
D gene: .
CDR3 protein: CASSTGTSYNEQFF
CDR3 DNA: TGCGCCAGCAGCACAGGGACATCGTACAATGAGCAGTTCTTC

clone size: .
V gene: TRBV25-1
J gene: TRBJ1-2
D gene: TRBD1
CDR3 protein: CASSQSGQGAWYGYTF
CDR3 DNA: TGTGCCAGCAGCCAATCGGGACAGGGGGCATGGTATGGCTACACCTTC

clone size: .
V gene: TRBV4-2
J gene: TRBJ2-6
D gene: TRBD1
CDR3 protein: CASSQGGQVSGANVLTF
CDR3 DNA: TGTGCCAGCAGCCAAGGCGGACAGGTCTCTGGGGCCAACGTCCTGACTTTC

clone size: few
V gene: TRBV20-1
J gene: TRBJ1-5
D gene: .
CDR3 protein: CSARPTGMGQPQHF
CDR3 DNA: TGCAGTGCTAGACCCACAGGGATGGGTCAGCCCCAGCATTTT

clone size: few
V gene: TRBV20-1
J gene: TRBJ2-1
D gene: TRBD2
CDR3 protein: CSARSPLADNYNEQFF
CDR3 DNA: TGCAGTGCTAGATCCCCCCTAGCGGACAACTACAATGAGCAGTTCTTC

clone size: .
V gene: TRBV5-1
J gene: TRBJ2-7
D gene: .
CDR3 protein: CASSPDAGRPYEQYF
CDR3 DNA: TGCGCCAGCAGCCCCGACGCGGGGCGCCCCTACGAGCAGTACTTC

clone size: .
V gene: TRBV28
J gene: TRBJ2-5
D gene: TRBD1
CDR3 protein: CASSLGLGQGAGETQYF
CDR3 DNA: TGTGCCAGCAGTTTGGGACTCGGGCAGGGGGCAGGAGAGACCCAGTACTTC

clone size: .
V gene: TRBV15
J gene: TRBJ2-3
D gene: TRBD2
CDR3 protein: CATSRGLAGVDTQYF
CDR3 DNA: TGTGCCACCAGCAGAGGGCTAGCGGGAGTAGATACGCAGTATTTT

clone size: many
V gene: TRBV5-5
J gene: TRBJ2-1
D gene: .
CDR3 protein: CASSETGPFFLDEQFF
CDR3 DNA: TGTGCCAGCAGCGAAACAGGGCCCTTCTTTTTGGATGAGCAGTTCTTC

clone size: .
V gene: TRBV24-1
J gene: TRBJ2-5
D gene: TRBD1
CDR3 protein: CATSEYRDRGRRETQYF
CDR3 DNA: TGTGCCACCAGTGAGTACCGGGACAGGGGGCGGCGGGAGACCCAGTACTTC

clone size: .
V gene: TRBV3-1
J gene: TRBJ2-5
D gene: .
CDR3 protein: CASSQDPSAGRETQYF
CDR3 DNA: TGTGCCAGCAGCCAAGACCCCTCCGCGGGAAGAGAGACCCAGTACTTC

clone size: few
V gene: TRBV20-1
J gene: TRBJ2-4
D gene: TRBD2
CDR3 protein: CSAPTSGRAQNIQYF
CDR3 DNA: TGCAGTGCACCGACTAGCGGGAGGGCCCAAAACATTCAGTACTTC

clone size: .
V gene: TRBV4-3
J gene: TRBJ2-2
D gene: TRBD2
CDR3 protein: CASSQGWGRAGELFF
CDR3 DNA: TGCGCCAGCAGCCAAGGTTGGGGGAGGGCCGGGGAGCTGTTTTTT

clone size: many
V gene: TRBV7-9
J gene: TRBJ2-7
D gene: .
CDR3 protein: CASSHWDGYEQYF
CDR3 DNA: TGTGCCAGCAGCCACTGGGATGGCTACGAGCAGTACTTC

clone size: few
V gene: TRBV5-5
J gene: TRBJ2-7
D gene: TRBD1
CDR3 protein: CASSPPLQGAIYEQYF
CDR3 DNA: TGTGCCAGCAGCCCCCCCCTGCAGGGGGCCATCTACGAGCAGTACTTC

clone size: .
V gene: TRBV20-1
J gene: TRBJ1-1
D gene: .
CDR3 protein: CSARPGAGNTEAFF
CDR3 DNA: TGCAGTGCTCGCCCAGGGGCCGGAAACACTGAAGCTTTCTTT

clone size: .
V gene: TRBV12-3/TRBV12-4
J gene: TRBJ1-2
D gene: .
CDR3 protein: CASSPQGDYVGYTF
CDR3 DNA: TGTGCCAGCAGCCCCCAAGGGGACTATGTGGGCTACACCTTC

clone size: .
V gene: TRBV12-3/TRBV12-4
J gene: TRBJ2-2
D gene: .
CDR3 protein: CASSKSSGYTGELFF
CDR3 DNA: TGTGCCAGCAGCAAAAGTTCGGGGTACACCGGGGAGCTGTTTTTT

clone size: .
V gene: TRBV20-1
J gene: TRBJ2-7
D gene: .
CDR3 protein: CSAHSTLAVSYEQYF
CDR3 DNA: TGCAGTGCCCATTCCACATTAGCGGTATCCTACGAGCAGTACTTC

clone size: many
V gene: TRBV12-3/TRBV12-4
J gene: TRBJ2-1
D gene: .
CDR3 protein: CASSRTAVVIGQFF
CDR3 DNA: TGTGCCAGCAGCCGAACCGCGGTGGTAATAGGGCAGTTCTTC

clone size: .
V gene: TRBV6-5
J gene: TRBJ2-7
D gene: TRBD2
CDR3 protein: CASSYSAGLDGEQYF
CDR3 DNA: TGTGCCAGCAGTTACTCGGCGGGACTAGACGGCGAGCAGTACTTC

clone size: many
V gene: TRBV5-1
J gene: TRBJ2-3
D gene: TRBD1
CDR3 protein: CASSLGGSDTQYF
CDR3 DNA: TGTGCCAGCAGTTTAGGGGGCTCAGATACGCAGTATTTT

clone size: .
V gene: TRBV3-1
J gene: TRBJ2-3
D gene: .
CDR3 protein: CASSLGTGGF
CDR3 DNA: TGTGCCAGCAGCCTGGGGACTGGTGGTTTT

clone size: few
V gene: TRBV6-5
J gene: TRBJ1-2
D gene: TRBD1
CDR3 protein: CASSYQGQGADYGYTF
CDR3 DNA: TGTGCCAGCAGTTACCAGGGACAGGGGGCCGACTATGGCTACACCTTC

clone size: .
V gene: TRBV28
J gene: TRBJ2-3
D gene: TRBD2
CDR3 protein: CASSERGGHGDTQYF
CDR3 DNA: TGTGCCAGCAGCGAGCGGGGGGGCCATGGAGATACGCAGTATTTT

clone size: .
V gene: TRBV4-3
J gene: TRBJ2-1
D gene: .
CDR3 protein: CASSQGVARYNEQFF
CDR3 DNA: TGCGCCAGCAGCCAAGGAGTAGCGCGATACAATGAGCAGTTCTTC

clone size: few
V gene: TRBV28
J gene: TRBJ2-7
D gene: TRBD1
CDR3 protein: CASRPGQRTYEQYF
CDR3 DNA: TGTGCCAGCAGGCCGGGACAGAGAACCTACGAGCAGTACTTC